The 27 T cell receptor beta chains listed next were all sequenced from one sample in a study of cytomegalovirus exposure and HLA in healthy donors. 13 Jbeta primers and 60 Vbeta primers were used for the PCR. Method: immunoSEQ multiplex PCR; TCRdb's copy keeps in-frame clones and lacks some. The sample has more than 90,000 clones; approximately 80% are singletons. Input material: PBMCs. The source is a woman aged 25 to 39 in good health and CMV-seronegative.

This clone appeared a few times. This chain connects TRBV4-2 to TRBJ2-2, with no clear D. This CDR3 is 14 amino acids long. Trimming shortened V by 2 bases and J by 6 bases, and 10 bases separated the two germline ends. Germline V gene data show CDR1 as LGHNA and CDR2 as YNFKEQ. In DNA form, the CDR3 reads TGTGCCAGCAGCCAAACCACGCGCTCCGGGGAGCTGTTTTTT. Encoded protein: CASSQTTRSGELFF.

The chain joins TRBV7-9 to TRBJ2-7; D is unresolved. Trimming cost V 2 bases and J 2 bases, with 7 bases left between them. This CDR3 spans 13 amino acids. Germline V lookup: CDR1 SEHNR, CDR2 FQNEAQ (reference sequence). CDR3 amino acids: CASSLRETYEQYF. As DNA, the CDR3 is TGTGCCAGCAGCTTACGAGAGACCTACGAGCAGTACTTC.

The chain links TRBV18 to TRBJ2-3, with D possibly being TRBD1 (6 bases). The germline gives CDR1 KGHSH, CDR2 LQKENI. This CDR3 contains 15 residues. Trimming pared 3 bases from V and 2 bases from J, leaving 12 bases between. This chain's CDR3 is CASSPQQGYTDTQYF. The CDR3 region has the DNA TGTGCCAGCTCACCCCAACAGGGATACACAGATACGCAGTATTTT.

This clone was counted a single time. The CDR3 protein is CASGATTSGGAHEQFF. The DNA for the CDR3 is TGTGCCAGCGGGGCGACCACTAGCGGGGGGGCCCATGAGCAGTTCTTC. This chain joins TRBV7-2 and TRBJ2-1; 13 nucleotides line up with TRBD2. J was trimmed by 8 bases and V by 8 bases; bases with no gene match: 12. The CDR3 is 16 amino acids. Germline V gives CDR1 SGHTA, CDR2 FQGNSA.

CDR3 region: CASTRLKGTVKIKDQPQHF. The CDR3 DNA follows: TGTGCCAGCACTCGGCTAAAGGGGACAGTTAAAATAAAGGATCAGCCCCAGCATTTT. The chain combines TRBV19 with TRBJ1-5, with 7 nucleotides matching TRBD1. The germline gives CDR1 LNHDA, CDR2 SQIVND (reference sequence). This CDR3 contains 19 residues. The V and J ends lost 9 bases and 5 bases, in that order; junction bases with no gene match: 25.

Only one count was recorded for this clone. Here the CDR3 DNA reads TGTGCCACCAGCGACATCACGACAGAGAACACTGAAGCTTTCTTT. Encoded protein: CATSDITTENTEAFF. The V and J genes are TRBV15 and TRBJ1-1, with a weak D call TRBD1 (5 bases). Per germline, CDR1 LNHNV and CDR2 YYDKDF (reference sequence). The CDR3 runs 15 residues. V was trimmed by 5 bases and J by 1 base, leaving 14 bases between them.

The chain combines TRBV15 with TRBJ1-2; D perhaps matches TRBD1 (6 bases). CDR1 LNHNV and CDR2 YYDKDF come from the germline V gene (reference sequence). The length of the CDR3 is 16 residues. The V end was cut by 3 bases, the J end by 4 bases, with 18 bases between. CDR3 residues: CATSSFEGVGSYGYTF. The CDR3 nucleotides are TGTGCCACCAGCAGTTTTGAGGGGGTTGGGAGCTATGGCTACACCTTC.

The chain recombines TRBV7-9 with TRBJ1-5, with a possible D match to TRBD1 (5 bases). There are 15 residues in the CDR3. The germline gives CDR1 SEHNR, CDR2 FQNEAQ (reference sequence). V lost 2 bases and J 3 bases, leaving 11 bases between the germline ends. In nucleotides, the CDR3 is TGTGCCAGCAGCTTATCGGGGGGGATCAATCAGCCCCAGCATTTT. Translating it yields CASSLSGGINQPQHF.

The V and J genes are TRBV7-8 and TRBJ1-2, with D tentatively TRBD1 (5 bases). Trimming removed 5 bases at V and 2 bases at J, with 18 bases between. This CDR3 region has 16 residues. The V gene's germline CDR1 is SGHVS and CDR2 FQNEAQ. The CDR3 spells CASSAPTASGNYGYTF. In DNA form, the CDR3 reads TGTGCCAGCAGCGCGCCGACAGCGTCCGGCAACTATGGCTACACCTTC. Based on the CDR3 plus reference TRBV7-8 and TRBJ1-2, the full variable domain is GAGVSQSPRYKVAKRGQDVALRCDPISGHVSLFWYQQALGQGPEFLTYFQNEAQLDKSGLPSDRFFAERPEGSVSTLKIQRTQQEDSAVYLCASSAPTASGNYGYTFGSGTRLTVV.

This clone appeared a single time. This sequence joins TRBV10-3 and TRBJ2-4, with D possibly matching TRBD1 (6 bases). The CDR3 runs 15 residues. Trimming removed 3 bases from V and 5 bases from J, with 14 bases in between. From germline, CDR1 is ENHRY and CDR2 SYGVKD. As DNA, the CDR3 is TGTGCCATCAGTGACCAGGGGCGCAGGGAAAACATTCAGTACTTC. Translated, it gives CAISDQGRRENIQYF.

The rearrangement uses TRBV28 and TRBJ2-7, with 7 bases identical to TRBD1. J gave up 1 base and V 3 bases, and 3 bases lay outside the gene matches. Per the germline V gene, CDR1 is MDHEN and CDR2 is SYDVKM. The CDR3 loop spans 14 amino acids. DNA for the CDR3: TGTGCCAGCAGTTTGTGGACAGGTTCCTACGAGCAGTACTTC. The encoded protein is CASSLWTGSYEQYF.

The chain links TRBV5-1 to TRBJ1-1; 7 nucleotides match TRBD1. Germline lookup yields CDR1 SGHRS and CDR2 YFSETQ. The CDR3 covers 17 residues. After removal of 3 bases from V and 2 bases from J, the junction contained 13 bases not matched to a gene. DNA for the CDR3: TGCGCCAGCAGCTCTTCAATCCACGGGACAGTTAACACTGAAGCTTTCTTT. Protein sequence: CASSSSIHGTVNTEAFF.

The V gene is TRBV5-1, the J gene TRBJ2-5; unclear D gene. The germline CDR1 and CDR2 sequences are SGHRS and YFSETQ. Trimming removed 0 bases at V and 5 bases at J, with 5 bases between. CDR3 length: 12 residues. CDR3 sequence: CASSLVRETQYF. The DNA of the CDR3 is TGCGCCAGCAGCTTGGTTCGTGAGACCCAGTACTTC. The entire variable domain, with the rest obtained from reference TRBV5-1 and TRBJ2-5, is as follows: KAGVTQTPRYLIKTRGQQVTLSCSPISGHRSVSWYQQTPGQGLQFLFEYFSETQRNKGNFPGRFSGRQFSNSRSEMNVSTLELGDSALYLCASSLVRETQYFGPGTRLLVL.

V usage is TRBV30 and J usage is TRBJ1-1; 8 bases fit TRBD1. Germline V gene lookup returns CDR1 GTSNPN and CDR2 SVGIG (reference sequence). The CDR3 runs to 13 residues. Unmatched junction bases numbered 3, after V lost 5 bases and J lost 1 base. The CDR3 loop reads CAWLGQGNTEAFF. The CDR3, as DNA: TGTGCCTGGCTTGGACAGGGGAACACTGAAGCTTTCTTT.

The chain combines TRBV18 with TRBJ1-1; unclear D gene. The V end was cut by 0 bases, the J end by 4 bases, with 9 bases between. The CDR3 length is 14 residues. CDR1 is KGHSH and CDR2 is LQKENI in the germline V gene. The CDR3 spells CASSPPLDSTEAFF. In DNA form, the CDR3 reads TGTGCCAGCTCACCACCACTAGACTCCACTGAAGCTTTCTTT.

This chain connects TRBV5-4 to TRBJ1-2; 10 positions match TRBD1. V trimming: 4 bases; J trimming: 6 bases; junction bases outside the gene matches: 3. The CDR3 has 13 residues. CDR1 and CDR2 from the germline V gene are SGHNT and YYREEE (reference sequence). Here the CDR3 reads CASSPGTGDGYTF. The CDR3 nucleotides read TGTGCCAGCAGCCCCGGGACAGGGGATGGCTACACCTTC.

The CDR3 here is CAWKGQRNTEAFF. The CDR3 DNA reads as TGTGCCTGGAAGGGACAGAGGAACACTGAAGCTTTCTTT. This rearrangement joins TRBV30 to TRBJ1-1, with 7 positions matching TRBD1. After removal of 4 bases from V and 1 base from J, the junction contained 3 bases not matched to a gene. The germline V gene has CDR1 GTSNPN and CDR2 SVGIG (reference sequence). This CDR3 spans 13 amino acids.

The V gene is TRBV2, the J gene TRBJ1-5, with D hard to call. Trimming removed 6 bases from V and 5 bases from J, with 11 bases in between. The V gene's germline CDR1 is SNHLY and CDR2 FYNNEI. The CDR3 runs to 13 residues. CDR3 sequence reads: CASRSGGDQPQHF. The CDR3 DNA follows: TGTGCCAGCAGATCAGGAGGCGATCAGCCCCAGCATTTT.

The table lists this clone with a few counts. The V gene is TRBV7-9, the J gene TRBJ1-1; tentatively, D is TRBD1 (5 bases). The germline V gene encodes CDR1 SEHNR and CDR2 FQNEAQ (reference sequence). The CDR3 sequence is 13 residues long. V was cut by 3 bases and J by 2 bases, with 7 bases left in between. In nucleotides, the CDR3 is TGTGCCAGCAGCTTTACAGGTAACACTGAAGCTTTCTTT. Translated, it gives CASSFTGNTEAFF.

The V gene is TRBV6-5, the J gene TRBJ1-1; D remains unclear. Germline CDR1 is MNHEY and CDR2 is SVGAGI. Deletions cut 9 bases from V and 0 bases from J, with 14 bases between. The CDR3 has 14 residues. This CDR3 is CASSAEYMNTEAFF. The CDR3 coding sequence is TGTGCCAGTTCCGCGGAATACATGAACACTGAAGCTTTCTTT.

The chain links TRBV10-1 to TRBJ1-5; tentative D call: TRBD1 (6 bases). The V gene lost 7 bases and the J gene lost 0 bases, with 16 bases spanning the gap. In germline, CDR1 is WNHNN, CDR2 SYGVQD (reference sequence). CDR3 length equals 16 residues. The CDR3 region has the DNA TGCGCCAGCAACCTCGGACAGCCCTATAGCAATCAGCCCCAGCATTTT. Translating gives CASNLGQPYSNQPQHF.

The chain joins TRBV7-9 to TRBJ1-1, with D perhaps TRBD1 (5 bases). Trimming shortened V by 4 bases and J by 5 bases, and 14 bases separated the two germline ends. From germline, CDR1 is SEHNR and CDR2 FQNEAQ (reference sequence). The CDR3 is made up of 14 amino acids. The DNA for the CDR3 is TGTGCCAGCAGCTCCCGGGGGGGGGTGACTGAAGCTTTCTTT. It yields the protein CASSSRGGVTEAFF.

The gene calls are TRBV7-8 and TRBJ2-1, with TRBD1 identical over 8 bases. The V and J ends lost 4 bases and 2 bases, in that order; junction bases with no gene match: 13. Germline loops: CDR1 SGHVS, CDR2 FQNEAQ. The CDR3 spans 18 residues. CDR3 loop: CASSSPSTGASAYNEQFF. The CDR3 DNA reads TGTGCCAGCAGCTCACCCTCGACAGGGGCCTCAGCCTACAATGAGCAGTTCTTC.

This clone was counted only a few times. Here the CDR3 reads CASSLDKNTEAFF. CDR3 nucleotides: TGCGCCAGCAGCTTGGACAAGAACACTGAAGCTTTCTTT. The chain combines TRBV5-1 with TRBJ1-1; no firm D call. Germline V gives CDR1 SGHRS, CDR2 YFSETQ. Trimming removed 0 bases from V and 1 base from J, with 4 bases in between. The CDR3 runs to 13 residues.

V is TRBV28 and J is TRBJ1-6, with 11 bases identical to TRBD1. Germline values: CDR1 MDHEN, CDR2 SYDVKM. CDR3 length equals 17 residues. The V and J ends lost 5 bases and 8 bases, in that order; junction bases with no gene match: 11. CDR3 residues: CASSQYLGTGGHSPLHF. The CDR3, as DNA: TGTGCCAGCAGTCAGTACTTAGGGACAGGGGGACATTCACCCCTCCACTTT.

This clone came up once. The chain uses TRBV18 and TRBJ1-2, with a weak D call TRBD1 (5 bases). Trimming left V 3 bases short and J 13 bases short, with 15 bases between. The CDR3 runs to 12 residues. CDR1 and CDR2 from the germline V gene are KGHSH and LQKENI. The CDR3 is CASSPSDKTGTF. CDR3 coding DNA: TGTGCCAGCTCACCCTCGGACAAAACAGGCACCTTC. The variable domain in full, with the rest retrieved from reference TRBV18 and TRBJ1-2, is NAGVMQNPRHLVRRRGQEARLRCSPMKGHSHVYWYRQLPEEGLKFMVYLQKENIIDESGMPKERFSAEFPKEGPSILRIQQVVRGDSAAYFCASSPSDKTGTFGSGTRLTVV.

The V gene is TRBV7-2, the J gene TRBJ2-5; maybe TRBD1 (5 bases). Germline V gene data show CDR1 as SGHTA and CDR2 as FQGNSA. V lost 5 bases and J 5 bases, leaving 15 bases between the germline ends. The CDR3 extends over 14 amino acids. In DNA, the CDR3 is TGTGCCAGCAGCCCCGGGTGGGGCCCGGAGACCCAGTACTTC. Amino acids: CASSPGWGPETQYF.